Presented here are 3 T cell receptor beta chains from one specimen sequenced in a study of cytotoxic CD8 clonotypes in ibrutinib-treated CLL. The protocol was immunoSEQ multiplex PCR, while the TCRdb copy is restricted to in-frame clones and leaves out a portion. Of about 150,000 clones listed, about 80% are singletons. This specimen consisted of PBMCs, obtained after 24 months of ibrutinib treatment. Every receptor here comes from a human donor with chronic lymphocytic leukemia.

The rearrangement uses TRBV27 and TRBJ1-5; TRBD1 agrees at 7 bases. Germline-derived CDR1 and CDR2 are MNHEY and SMNVEV (reference sequence). The CDR3 loop spans 15 amino acids. The V and J ends lost 2 bases and 8 bases, in that order; junction bases with no gene match: 9. CDR3 in amino acids: CASSLGRGPQEPQHF. The CDR3 coding sequence is TGTGCCAGCAGTTTAGGGAGGGGGCCTCAGGAGCCCCAGCATTTT.

The rearrangement links TRBV11-2 to TRBJ2-7; no definite D call. From germline, CDR1 is SGHAT and CDR2 FQNNGV. The CDR3 consists of 13 residues. Trimming stripped 6 bases from V and 4 bases from J, with 13 bases between. CDR3 loop: CASRTSLVYEQYF. The DNA of the CDR3 is TGTGCCAGCAGAACCTCGTTGGTTTACGAGCAGTACTTC.

The rearrangement joins TRBV10-3 to TRBJ2-3; D may be TRBD1 or TRBD2 (6 bases each). Trimming removed 10 bases from V and 0 bases from J, with 14 bases in between. The CDR3 has 14 amino acids. Germline V gives CDR1 ENHRY, CDR2 SYGVKD. This chain's CDR3 is CATGQGRSTDTQYF. The CDR3 DNA follows: TGTGCCACCGGGCAGGGGAGGAGCACAGATACGCAGTATTTT.